The clone carrying this T cell receptor beta chain was seen repeatedly, ten times or more. The antigen remains unidentified. This entry belongs to a study of molecular identifiers for immune sequencing clone quantification. Overall study results and limits: Beyond 20 RNA copies, clones held over 99% of effector molecules, compared with under 1% in naive cells.

The CDR3 is 14 amino acids. Germline assignment: CDR1 SQVTM and CDR2 ANQGSEA. V dropped 1 base and J dropped 5 bases, with 11 bases sitting between them. TCRdb independently ran MiXCR on the PCR reads; one entry per CDR3 protein. The repertoire holds about half a million distinct CDR3 sequences, 25% seen once, with roughly 0.77% in the top ten. The clonotype originates from a human donor in good health. Some libraries in this study had Jurkat cell RNA spiked in. The sequenced sample was naive CD8+ T cells from blood, with Jurkat cell RNA spiked in. Subset denoted: FACS-sorted CD8+CD4-CCR7+CD45RA+ naive T cells. The rearrangement joins TRBV29-1 to TRBJ2-2; D assignment may be TRBD1 or TRBD2 (7 bases each). Written as DNA, the CDR3 is TGCAGCGTTGAAGGACAGGGAGGGACCGGGGAGCTGTTTTTT. Translated, it gives CSVEGQGGTGELFF.